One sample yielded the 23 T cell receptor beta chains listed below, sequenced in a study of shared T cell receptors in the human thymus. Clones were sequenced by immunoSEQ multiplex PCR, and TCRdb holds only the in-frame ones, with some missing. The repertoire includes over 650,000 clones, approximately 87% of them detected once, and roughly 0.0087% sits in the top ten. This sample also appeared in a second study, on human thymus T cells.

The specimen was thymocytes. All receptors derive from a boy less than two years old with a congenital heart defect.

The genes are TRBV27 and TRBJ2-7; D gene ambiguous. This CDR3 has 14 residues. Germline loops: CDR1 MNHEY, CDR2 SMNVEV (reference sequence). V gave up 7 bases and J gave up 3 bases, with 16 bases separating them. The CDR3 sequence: CASKSSRNSYEQYF. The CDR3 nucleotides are TGTGCCAGCAAGTCGTCCCGGAACAGCTACGAGCAGTACTTC.

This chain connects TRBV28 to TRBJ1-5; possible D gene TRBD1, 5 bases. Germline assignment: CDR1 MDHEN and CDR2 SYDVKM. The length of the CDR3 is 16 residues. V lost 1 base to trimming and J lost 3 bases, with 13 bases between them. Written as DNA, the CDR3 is TGTGCCAGCAGTTTATTGGTGACAGTTCTCAATCAGCCCCAGCATTTT. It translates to CASSLLVTVLNQPQHF.

In DNA, the CDR3 is TGTGCCAGCAGTTTTTGGGGCGGGCAGTTCTTC. This translates into CASSFWGGQFF. This chain connects TRBV28 to TRBJ2-1; possibly TRBD1 for D (5 bases). The CDR3 is made up of 11 amino acids. V was shortened by 3 bases and J by 12 bases, with 9 bases between the two germline ends. Germline V gene sequence: CDR1 MDHEN, CDR2 SYDVKM.

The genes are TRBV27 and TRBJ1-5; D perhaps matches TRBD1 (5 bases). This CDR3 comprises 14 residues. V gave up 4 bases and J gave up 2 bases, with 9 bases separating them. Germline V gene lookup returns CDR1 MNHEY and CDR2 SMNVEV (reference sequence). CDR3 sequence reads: CASSWGRGNQPQHF. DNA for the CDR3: TGTGCCAGCAGTTGGGGCAGGGGCAATCAGCCCCAGCATTTT.

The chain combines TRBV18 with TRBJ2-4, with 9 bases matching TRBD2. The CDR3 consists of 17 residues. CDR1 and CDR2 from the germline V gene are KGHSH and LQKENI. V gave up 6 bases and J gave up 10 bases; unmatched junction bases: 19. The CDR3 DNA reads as TGTGCCAGCTCGACGTGGGGGACTAGCCCCCGGGGGTGGATTCAGTACTTC. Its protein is CASSTWGTSPRGWIQYF.

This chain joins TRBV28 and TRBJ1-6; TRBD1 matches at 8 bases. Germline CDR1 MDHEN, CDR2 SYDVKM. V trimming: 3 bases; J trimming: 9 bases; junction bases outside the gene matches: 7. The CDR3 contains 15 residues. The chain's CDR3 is CASSFTTGAVSPLHF. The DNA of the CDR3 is TGTGCCAGCAGTTTTACGACAGGGGCTGTTTCACCCCTCCACTTT.

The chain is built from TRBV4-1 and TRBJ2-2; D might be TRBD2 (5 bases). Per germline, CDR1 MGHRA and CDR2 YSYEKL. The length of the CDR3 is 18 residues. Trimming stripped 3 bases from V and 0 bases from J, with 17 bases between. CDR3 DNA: TGCGCCAGCAGCCAGGTTAGCCTAGCTCTCGCGAACACCGGGGAGCTGTTTTTT. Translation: CASSQVSLALANTGELFF.

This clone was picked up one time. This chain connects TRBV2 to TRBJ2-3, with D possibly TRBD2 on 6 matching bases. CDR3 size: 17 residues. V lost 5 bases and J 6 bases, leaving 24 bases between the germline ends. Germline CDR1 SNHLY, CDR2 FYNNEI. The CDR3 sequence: CASSISRGGPSADTQYF. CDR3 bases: TGTGCCAGCAGTATCTCGCGGGGTGGACCCTCCGCGGATACGCAGTATTTT.

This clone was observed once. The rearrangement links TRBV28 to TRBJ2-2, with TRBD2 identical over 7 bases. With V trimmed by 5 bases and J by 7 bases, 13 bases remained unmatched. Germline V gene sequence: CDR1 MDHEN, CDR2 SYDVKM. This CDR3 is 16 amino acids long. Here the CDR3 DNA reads TGTGCCAGCAGTCCGCAGGAGGCGGGAGTGATCGGGGAGCTGTTTTTT. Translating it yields CASSPQEAGVIGELFF.

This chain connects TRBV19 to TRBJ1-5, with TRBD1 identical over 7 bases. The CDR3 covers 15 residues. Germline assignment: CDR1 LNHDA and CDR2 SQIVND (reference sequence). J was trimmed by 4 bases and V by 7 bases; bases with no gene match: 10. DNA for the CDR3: TGTGCCAGTAAGGCAGGGACAGTCGGGAATCAGCCCCAGCATTTT. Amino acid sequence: CASKAGTVGNQPQHF.

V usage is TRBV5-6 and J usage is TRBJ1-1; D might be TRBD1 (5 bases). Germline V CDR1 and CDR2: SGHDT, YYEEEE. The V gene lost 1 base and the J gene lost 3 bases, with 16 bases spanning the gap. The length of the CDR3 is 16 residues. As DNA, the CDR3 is TGTGCCAGCAGCTTGTGCAAAAGGGGAGGGGACACTGAAGCTTTCTTT. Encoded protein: CASSLCKRGGDTEAFF. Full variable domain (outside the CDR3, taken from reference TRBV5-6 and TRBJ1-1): DAGVTQSPTHLIKTRGQQVTLRCSPKSGHDTVSWYQQALGQGPQFIFQYYEEEERQRGNFPDRFSGHQFPNYSSELNVNALLLGDSALYLCASSLCKRGGDTEAFFGQGTRLTVV.

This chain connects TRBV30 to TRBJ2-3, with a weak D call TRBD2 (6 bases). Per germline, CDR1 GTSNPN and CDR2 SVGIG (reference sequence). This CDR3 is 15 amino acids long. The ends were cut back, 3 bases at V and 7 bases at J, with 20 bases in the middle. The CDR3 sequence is CAWRKEGQGVHTQYF. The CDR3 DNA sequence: TGTGCCTGGAGGAAGGAGGGCCAGGGAGTACATACGCAGTATTTT.

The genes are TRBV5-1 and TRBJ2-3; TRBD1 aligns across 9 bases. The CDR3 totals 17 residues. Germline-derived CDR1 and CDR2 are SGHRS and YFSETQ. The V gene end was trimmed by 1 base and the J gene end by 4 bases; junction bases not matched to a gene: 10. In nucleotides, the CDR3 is TGCGCCAGCAGCTTGAACGGAAAGGGACAGGGTCCAGATACGCAGTATTTT. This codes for CASSLNGKGQGPDTQYF.

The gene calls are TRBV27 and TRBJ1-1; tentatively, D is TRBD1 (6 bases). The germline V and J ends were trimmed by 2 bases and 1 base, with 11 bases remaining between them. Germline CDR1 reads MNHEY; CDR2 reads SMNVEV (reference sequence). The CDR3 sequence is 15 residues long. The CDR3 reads CASSLKGHRNTEAFF. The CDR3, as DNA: TGTGCCAGCAGTTTAAAGGGACACAGGAACACTGAAGCTTTCTTT.

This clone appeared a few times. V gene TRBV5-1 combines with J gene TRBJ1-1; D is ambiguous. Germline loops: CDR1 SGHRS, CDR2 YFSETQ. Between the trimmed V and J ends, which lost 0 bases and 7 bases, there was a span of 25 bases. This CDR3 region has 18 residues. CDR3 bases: TGCGCCAGCAGCTTGGAAGAGCCTTCCAACAGAAACTTATATGAAGCTTTCTTT. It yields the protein CASSLEEPSNRNLYEAFF. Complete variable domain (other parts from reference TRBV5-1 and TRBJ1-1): KAGVTQTPRYLIKTRGQQVTLSCSPISGHRSVSWYQQTPGQGLQFLFEYFSETQRNKGNFPGRFSGRQFSNSRSEMNVSTLELGDSALYLCASSLEEPSNRNLYEAFFGQGTRLTVV.

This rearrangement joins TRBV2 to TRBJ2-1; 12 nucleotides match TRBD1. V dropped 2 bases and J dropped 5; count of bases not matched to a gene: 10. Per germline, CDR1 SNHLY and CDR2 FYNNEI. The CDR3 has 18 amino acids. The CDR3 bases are TGTGCCAGCAGTGAAACCTCCGCGCGGGACAGGGGGCACAATGAGCAGTTCTTC. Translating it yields CASSETSARDRGHNEQFF.

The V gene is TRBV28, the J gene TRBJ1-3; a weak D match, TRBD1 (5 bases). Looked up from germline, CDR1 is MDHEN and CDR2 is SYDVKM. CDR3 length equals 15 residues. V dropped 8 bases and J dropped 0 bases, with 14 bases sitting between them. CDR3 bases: TGTGCCAGCCTAAGGGTGACAGTCTCTGGAAACACCATATATTTT. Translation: CASLRVTVSGNTIYF.

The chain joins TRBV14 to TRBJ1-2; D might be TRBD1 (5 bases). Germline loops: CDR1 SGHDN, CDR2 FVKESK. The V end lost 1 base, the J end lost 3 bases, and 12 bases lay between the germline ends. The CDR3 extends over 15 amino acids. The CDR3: CASSQVSAGHYGYTF. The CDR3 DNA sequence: TGTGCCAGCAGCCAAGTTTCGGCAGGGCACTATGGCTACACCTTC.

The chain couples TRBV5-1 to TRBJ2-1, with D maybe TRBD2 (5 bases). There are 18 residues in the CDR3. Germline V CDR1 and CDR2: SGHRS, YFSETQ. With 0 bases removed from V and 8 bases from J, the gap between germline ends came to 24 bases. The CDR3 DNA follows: TGCGCCAGCAGCTTGGGACCTGATAGCGCCTTTACCGTCGATGAGCAGTTCTTC. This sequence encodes CASSLGPDSAFTVDEQFF.

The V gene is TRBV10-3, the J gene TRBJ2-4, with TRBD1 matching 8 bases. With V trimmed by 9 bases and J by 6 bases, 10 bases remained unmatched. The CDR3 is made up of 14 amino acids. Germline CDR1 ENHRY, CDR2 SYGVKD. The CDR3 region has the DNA TGTGCCATACAACCAGGGGGCGTTGGAAACATTCAGTACTTC. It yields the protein CAIQPGGVGNIQYF.

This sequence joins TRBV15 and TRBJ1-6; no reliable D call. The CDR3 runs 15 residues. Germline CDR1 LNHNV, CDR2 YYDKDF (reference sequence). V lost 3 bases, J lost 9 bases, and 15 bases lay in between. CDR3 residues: CATSRGGLLGSPLHF. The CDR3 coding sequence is TGTGCCACCAGCAGGGGTGGCCTCCTAGGTTCACCCCTCCACTTT.

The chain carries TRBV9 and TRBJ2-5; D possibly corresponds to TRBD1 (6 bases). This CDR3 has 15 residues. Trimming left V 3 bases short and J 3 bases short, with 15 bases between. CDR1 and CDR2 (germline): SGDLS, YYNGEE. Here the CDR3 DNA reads TGTGCCAGCAGCGGAATACAGGGATCGAAAGAGACCCAGTACTTC. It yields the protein CASSGIQGSKETQYF.

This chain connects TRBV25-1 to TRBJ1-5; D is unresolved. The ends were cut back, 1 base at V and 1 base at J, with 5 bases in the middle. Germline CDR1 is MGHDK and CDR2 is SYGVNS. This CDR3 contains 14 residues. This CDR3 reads CASSESGSNQPQHF. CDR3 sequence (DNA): TGTGCCAGCAGTGAATCAGGAAGCAATCAGCCCCAGCATTTT.